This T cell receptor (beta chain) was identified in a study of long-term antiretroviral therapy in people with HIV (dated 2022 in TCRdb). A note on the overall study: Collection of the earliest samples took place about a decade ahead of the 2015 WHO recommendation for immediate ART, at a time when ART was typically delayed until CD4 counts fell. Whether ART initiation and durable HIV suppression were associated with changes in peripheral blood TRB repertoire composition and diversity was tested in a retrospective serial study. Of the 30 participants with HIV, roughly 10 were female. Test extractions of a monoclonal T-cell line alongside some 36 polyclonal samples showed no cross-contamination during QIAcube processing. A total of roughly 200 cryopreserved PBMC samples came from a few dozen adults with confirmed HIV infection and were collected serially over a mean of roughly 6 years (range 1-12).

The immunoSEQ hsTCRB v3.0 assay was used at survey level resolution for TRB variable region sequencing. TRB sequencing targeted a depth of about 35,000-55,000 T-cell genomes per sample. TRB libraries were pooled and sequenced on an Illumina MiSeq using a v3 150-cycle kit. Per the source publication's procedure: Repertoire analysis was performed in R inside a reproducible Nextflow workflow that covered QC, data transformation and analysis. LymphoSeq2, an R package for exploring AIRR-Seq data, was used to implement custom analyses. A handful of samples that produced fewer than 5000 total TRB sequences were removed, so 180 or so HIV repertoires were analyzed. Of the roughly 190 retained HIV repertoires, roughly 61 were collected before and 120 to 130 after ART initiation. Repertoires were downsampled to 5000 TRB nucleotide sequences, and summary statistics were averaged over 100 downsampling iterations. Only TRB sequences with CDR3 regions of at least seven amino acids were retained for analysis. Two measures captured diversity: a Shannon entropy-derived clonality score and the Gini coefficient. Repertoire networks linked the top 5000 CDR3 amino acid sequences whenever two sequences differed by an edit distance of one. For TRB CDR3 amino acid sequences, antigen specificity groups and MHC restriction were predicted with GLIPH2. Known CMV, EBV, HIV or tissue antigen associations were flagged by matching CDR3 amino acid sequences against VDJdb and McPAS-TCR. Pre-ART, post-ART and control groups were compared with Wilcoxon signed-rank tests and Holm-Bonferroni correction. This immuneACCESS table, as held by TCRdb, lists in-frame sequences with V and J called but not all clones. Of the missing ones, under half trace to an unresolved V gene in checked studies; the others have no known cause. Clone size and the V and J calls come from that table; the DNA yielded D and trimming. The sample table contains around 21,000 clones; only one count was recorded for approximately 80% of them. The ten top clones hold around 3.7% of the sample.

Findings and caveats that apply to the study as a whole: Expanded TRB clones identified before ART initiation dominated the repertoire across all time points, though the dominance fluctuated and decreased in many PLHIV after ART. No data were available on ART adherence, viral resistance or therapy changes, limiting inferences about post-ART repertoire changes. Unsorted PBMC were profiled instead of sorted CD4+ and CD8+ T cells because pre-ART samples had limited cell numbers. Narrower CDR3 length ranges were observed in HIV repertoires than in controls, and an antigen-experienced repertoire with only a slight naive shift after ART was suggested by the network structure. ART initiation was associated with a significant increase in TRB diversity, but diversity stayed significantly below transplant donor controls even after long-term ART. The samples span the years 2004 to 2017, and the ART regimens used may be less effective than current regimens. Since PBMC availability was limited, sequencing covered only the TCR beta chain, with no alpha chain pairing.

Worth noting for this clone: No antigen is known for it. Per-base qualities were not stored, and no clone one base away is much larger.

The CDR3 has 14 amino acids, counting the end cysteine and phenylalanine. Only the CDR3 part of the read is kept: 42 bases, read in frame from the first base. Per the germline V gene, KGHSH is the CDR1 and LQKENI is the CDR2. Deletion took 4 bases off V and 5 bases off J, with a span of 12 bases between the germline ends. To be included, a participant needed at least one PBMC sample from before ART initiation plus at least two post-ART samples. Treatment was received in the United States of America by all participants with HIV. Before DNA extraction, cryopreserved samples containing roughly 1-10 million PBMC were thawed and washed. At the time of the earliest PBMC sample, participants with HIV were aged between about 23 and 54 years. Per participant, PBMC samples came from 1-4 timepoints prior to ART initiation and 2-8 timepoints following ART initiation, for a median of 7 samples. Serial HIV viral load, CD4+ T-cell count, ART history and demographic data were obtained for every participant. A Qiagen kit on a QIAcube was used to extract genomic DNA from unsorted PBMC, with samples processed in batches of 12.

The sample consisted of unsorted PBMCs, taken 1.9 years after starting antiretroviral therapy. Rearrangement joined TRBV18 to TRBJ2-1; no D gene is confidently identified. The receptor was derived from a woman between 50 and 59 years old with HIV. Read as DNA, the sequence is TGTGCCAGCTCACAAAACCAGCAAAACAATGAGCAGTTCTTC. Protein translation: CASSQNQQNNEQFF.